The 20 T cell receptor beta chains listed next were all sequenced from one sample in a study of T cells and Merkel cell carcinoma outcomes. TCRdb keeps only in-frame clones here, not all; method: immunoSEQ multiplex PCR. The repertoire holds some 19,000 clones, with around 80% as singletons. Sequencing was done on a sample of tumor tissue from Merkel cell carcinoma. The receptors were gathered from a human donor with Merkel cell carcinoma.

The V gene is TRBV5-1, the J gene TRBJ1-4; D ambiguous. V dropped 9 bases and J dropped 1 base, with 10 bases sitting between them. Germline V gives CDR1 SGHRS, CDR2 YFSETQ. This CDR3 region has 13 residues. The CDR3 loop reads CATREGTNEKLFF. CDR3 nucleotides: TGCGCCACCCGGGAGGGAACTAATGAAAAACTGTTTTTT.

This chain uses TRBV6-5 with TRBJ2-5, with D possibly being TRBD1 (6 bases). Germline V gene data show CDR1 as MNHEY and CDR2 as SVGAGI. Trimming pared 4 bases from V and 2 bases from J, leaving 11 bases between. CDR3 length: 14 residues. The CDR3 sequence is CASSLGGTQETQYF. The CDR3 DNA reads TGTGCCAGCAGTTTAGGGGGAACTCAAGAGACCCAGTACTTC.

CDR3 sequence (DNA): TGTGCCAGCAGCTTGGCCCCCAGCTCCTACAATGAGCAGTTCTTC. Its translation is CASSLAPSSYNEQFF. This chain joins TRBV5-4 and TRBJ2-1, with unresolved D. The CDR3 sequence is 15 residues long. The germline V and J ends were trimmed by 0 bases and 0 bases, with 7 bases remaining between them. Germline V gene sequence: CDR1 SGHNT, CDR2 YYREEE (reference sequence).

This clone appeared a single time. The V and J genes are TRBV30 and TRBJ2-6; TRBD2 might be the D (6 bases). Germline assignment: CDR1 GTSNPN and CDR2 SVGIG (reference sequence). The length of the CDR3 is 11 residues. Trimming took off 6 bases at V and 12 bases at J, with 12 bases between the two ends. The CDR3 DNA reads as TGTGCCTGTGAGACTAGGCCCGTCCTGACTTTC. This translates into CACETRPVLTF.

This clone was counted only a few times. J is TRBJ1-2 and V is TRBV7-9, with a weak D call TRBD1 (6 bases). Trimming removed 0 bases at V and 6 bases at J, with 11 bases between. CDR1 SEHNR and CDR2 FQNEAQ come from the germline V gene (reference sequence). The CDR3 contains 14 residues. CDR3 bases: TGTGCCAGCAGCTTAGCCTGGGCAGGGGATGGCTACACCTTC. Translation: CASSLAWAGDGYTF.

This chain joins TRBV5-1 and TRBJ2-1, with 8 bases matching TRBD2. V shed 0 bases and J 0 bases; nucleotides not matched to a gene: 5. Germline values: CDR1 SGHRS, CDR2 YFSETQ. The CDR3 extends over 17 amino acids. CDR3 protein: CASSLETSGSSYNEQFF. The CDR3 bases are TGCGCCAGCAGCTTGGAAACTAGCGGAAGCTCCTACAATGAGCAGTTCTTC.

V and J are TRBV28 and TRBJ2-3, with 7 positions matching TRBD1. CDR3 length: 15 residues. After removal of 10 bases from V and 2 bases from J, the junction contained 12 bases not matched to a gene. Germline V gene sequence: CDR1 MDHEN, CDR2 SYDVKM. The CDR3 DNA reads as TGTGCCACCCTAGGGACAGCGGATTACACAGATACGCAGTATTTT. It encodes CATLGTADYTDTQYF. Combining the CDR3 with reference TRBV28 and TRBJ2-3 gives the whole variable domain DVKVTQSSRYLVKRTGEKVFLECVQDMDHENMFWYRQDPGLGLRLIYFSYDVKMKEKGDIPEGYSVSREKKERFSLILESASTNQTSMYLCATLGTADYTDTQYFGPGTRLTVL.

The rearrangement uses TRBV5-1 and TRBJ1-5; TRBD1 might be the D (6 bases). CDR1 and CDR2 (germline): SGHRS, YFSETQ. The CDR3 extends over 14 amino acids. V dropped 4 bases and J dropped 8 bases, with 16 bases sitting between them. The CDR3 region is CASSTQGLPEPQHF. The DNA for the CDR3 is TGCGCCAGCAGCACCCAGGGGCTCCCAGAGCCCCAGCATTTT.

The V and J genes are TRBV7-3 and TRBJ2-7; D gene unclear. The CDR3 consists of 13 residues. V lost 1 base to trimming and J lost 5 bases, with 9 bases between them. Germline CDR1 SGHTA, CDR2 FQGTGA. The CDR3 sequence: CASSLKGWDEQYF. DNA of the CDR3: TGTGCCAGCAGCTTAAAAGGGTGGGACGAGCAGTACTTC.

This rearrangement joins TRBV6-6 to TRBJ1-2, with D possibly matching TRBD1 (5 bases). CDR1 is MNHNY and CDR2 is SVGAGI in the germline V gene (reference sequence). CDR3 size: 16 residues. Trimming removed 0 bases at V and 2 bases at J, with 13 bases between. CDR3 protein: CASSYSGGTVNYGYTF. CDR3 in DNA: TGTGCCAGCAGTTACTCAGGAGGGACGGTAAACTATGGCTACACCTTC.

This clone is large (0.1 to 1%) by share. The chain uses TRBV29-1 and TRBJ1-1, with D unresolved. Trimming took 2 bases from V and 1 from J, leaving 11 bases between them. The germline V gene has CDR1 SQVTM and CDR2 ANQGSEA. This CDR3 region has 14 residues. The DNA of the CDR3 is TGCAGCGTTGAACCCCCCGCCAGGAACACTGAAGCTTTCTTT. Translating it yields CSVEPPARNTEAFF.

V is TRBV28 and J is TRBJ1-1; no firm D call. This CDR3 has 14 amino acids. Trimming shortened V by 5 bases and J by 5 bases, and 15 bases separated the two germline ends. The germline V gene encodes CDR1 MDHEN and CDR2 SYDVKM. The CDR3 here is CASSTGFLGTEAFF. CDR3 in DNA: TGTGCCAGCAGTACCGGGTTCCTCGGGACTGAAGCTTTCTTT.

This clone is termed medium-sized. The rearrangement links TRBV11-2 to TRBJ1-1; 7 nucleotides align to TRBD1. Germline CDR1 reads SGHAT; CDR2 reads FQNNGV. There are 13 residues in the CDR3. The V segment lost 1 base and the J segment 7 bases; nucleotides outside the gene matches: 3. CDR3 in DNA: TGTGCCAGCAGCTTAGGACAGGGCTTTGAAGCTTTCTTT. Translation: CASSLGQGFEAFF.

The CDR3 DNA follows: TGTGCCAGCAGCCTCGGACTACGAGGCCAAGAGACCCAGTACTTC. This codes for CASSLGLRGQETQYF. The J gene is TRBJ2-5, the V gene TRBV2; the D gene is possibly TRBD2 (6 bases). Germline CDR1 reads SNHLY; CDR2 reads FYNNEI. The CDR3 length is 15 residues. The V and J ends lost 6 bases and 1 base respectively, with 15 bases between them.

The chain has TRBV5-6 and TRBJ1-2; no definite D call. This CDR3 contains 15 residues. The V end lost 2 bases, the J end lost 9 bases, and 20 bases lay between the germline ends. The germline CDR1 and CDR2 sequences are SGHDT and YYEEEE. CDR3 coding DNA: TGTGCCAGCAGCTTCCGCCATCTGGTGGGCTCCCGCTACACCTTC. Protein: CASSFRHLVGSRYTF.

This chain joins TRBV6-5 and TRBJ2-2; D perhaps matches TRBD1 (5 bases). V lost 2 bases and J 5 bases, leaving 12 bases between the germline ends. The CDR3 is made up of 15 amino acids. Germline V gene data show CDR1 as MNHEY and CDR2 as SVGAGI. Here the CDR3 reads CASSYVQGWTGELFF. In nucleotides, the CDR3 is TGTGCCAGCAGTTACGTCCAGGGTTGGACCGGGGAGCTGTTTTTT.

The chain is built from TRBV7-3 and TRBJ2-1; 10 nucleotides match TRBD2. The CDR3 runs to 16 residues. The ends lost 0 bases at V and 9 bases at J; junction bases unmatched: 8. The germline V gene has CDR1 SGHTA and CDR2 FQGTGA. CDR3 bases: TGTGCCAGCAGCTTAACAGCGGCTAGCGGGAGAAGTGAGCAGTTCTTC. This encodes CASSLTAASGRSEQFF.

This sequence joins TRBV29-1 and TRBJ1-2; D may be TRBD1 (5 bases). CDR1 SQVTM and CDR2 ANQGSEA come from the germline V gene. This CDR3 has 15 amino acids. Trimming took off 7 bases at V and 8 bases at J, with 26 bases between the two ends. DNA for the CDR3: TGCAGCGCGGAGGGACTGAACAACCGCTATGGGGGCTACACCTTC. The encoded protein is CSAEGLNNRYGGYTF. The entire variable domain, with the rest obtained from reference TRBV29-1 and TRBJ1-2, is as follows: SAVISQKPSRDICQRGTSLTIQCQVDSQVTMMFWYRQQPGQSLTLIATANQGSEATYESGFVIDKFPISRPNLTFSTLTVSNMSPEDSSIYLCSAEGLNNRYGGYTFGSGTRLTVV.

The rearrangement links TRBV4-1 to TRBJ1-6; D gene ambiguous. Trimming took 3 bases from V and 0 from J, leaving 9 bases between them. This CDR3 is 16 amino acids long. Germline loops: CDR1 MGHRA, CDR2 YSYEKL. CDR3 sequence (DNA): TGCGCCAGCAGCCACACTACAAGCTCCTATAATTCACCCCTCCACTTT. It translates to CASSHTTSSYNSPLHF.

V gene TRBV29-1 combines with J gene TRBJ2-6; D is possibly TRBD2 (5 bases). V was pared by 6 bases and J by 0 bases, with 9 bases between. Germline loops: CDR1 SQVTM, CDR2 ANQGSEA. There are 14 residues in the CDR3. In DNA, the CDR3 is TGCAGCGTCCCTAGCCACTCTGGGGCCAACGTCCTGACTTTC. Translation: CSVPSHSGANVLTF.